These 18 T cell receptor beta chains were all obtained from the same sample, sequenced in a study of beta chain features in type 1 diabetes (dated by TCRdb to the late 2010s). The library relied on the immunoSEQ multiplex PCR assay. All of the isolated RNA was reverse transcribed with the High Capacity cDNA Reverse Transcription Kit, so expressed TCRB transcripts were sequenced. This is the immuneACCESS table as TCRdb keeps it, with only in-frame sequences that have V and J called. A part of the clones is gone; compared with another copy, unresolved V genes explain less than half, and the rest is unexplained. The sample table lists under 500,000 clones, 30% of them with a count of one. The top ten clonotypes cover more than 0.055% of the sample. Sequenced: naive CD4+ T cells from blood. Interpreted using the paper, the cell subset or site label stands for: true naive CD4+ T cells. These receptors were taken from a man younger than 30 in good health.

This sequence joins TRBV12-5 and TRBJ2-5; D possibly matches TRBD1 or TRBD2 (5 bases each). V lost 3 bases and J 11 bases, leaving 10 bases between the germline ends. Germline V gives CDR1 LGHNT, CDR2 FRNRAP. This CDR3 comprises 11 residues. In nucleotides, the CDR3 is TGTGCTAGTGGTTTCTCATGGGGGCAGTACTTC. This translates into CASGFSWGQYF. Based on the CDR3 plus reference TRBV12-5 and TRBJ2-5, the full variable domain is DARVTQTPRHKVTEMGQEVTMRCQPILGHNTVFWYRQTMMQGLELLAYFRNRAPLDDSGMPKDRFSAEMPDATLATLKIQPSEPRDSAVYFCASGFSWGQYFGPGTRLLVL.

V and J are TRBV7-9 and TRBJ2-3; D is unresolved. The CDR3 is made up of 12 amino acids. Trimming shortened V by 8 bases and J by 0 bases, and 6 bases separated the two germline ends. Germline CDR1 SEHNR, CDR2 FQNEAQ (reference sequence). As DNA, the CDR3 is TGTGCCAGCGCATCGAGCACAGATACGCAGTATTTT. Amino acid sequence: CASASSTDTQYF.

This clone was recorded a few times. This rearrangement joins TRBV6-6 to TRBJ2-7; 11 nucleotides agree with TRBD2. Germline lookup yields CDR1 MNHNY and CDR2 SVGAGI (reference sequence). The CDR3 is 14 amino acids. V lost 2 bases to trimming and J lost 3 bases; unmatched junction nucleotides: 0. Here the CDR3 DNA reads TGTGCCAGCAGTTACGGGACTAGCGGCTACGAGCAGTACTTC. Amino acid sequence: CASSYGTSGYEQYF.

The chain recombines TRBV9 with TRBJ1-2; 7 nucleotides match TRBD1. The CDR3 consists of 13 residues. Losses at the gene ends were 3 bases for V and 4 bases for J; bases not matched to a gene: 3. Per the germline V gene, CDR1 is SGDLS and CDR2 is YYNGEE. CDR3 DNA sequence: TGTGCCAGCAGCGGACAGGGCCCCTATGGCTACACCTTC. Its translation is CASSGQGPYGYTF.

This clone has just a few counts. V is TRBV6-1 and J is TRBJ2-1; 7 bases agree with TRBD1. The CDR3 is 12 residues long. The ends lost 7 bases at V and 7 bases at J; junction bases unmatched: 4. Germline V gene lookup returns CDR1 MNHNS and CDR2 SASEGT. CDR3 bases: TGTGCCAGCATGTGGGACAGTAATGAGCAGTTCTTC. Protein sequence: CASMWDSNEQFF.

This clone was observed once. V is TRBV30 and J is TRBJ1-6, with D perhaps TRBD1 (5 bases). V lost 1 base and J 10 bases, leaving 14 bases between the germline ends. The CDR3 has 14 amino acids. The germline V gene has CDR1 GTSNPN and CDR2 SVGIG (reference sequence). CDR3 sequence reads: CAWSGGQVNSPLHF. The DNA of the CDR3 is TGTGCCTGGAGTGGAGGACAAGTGAACTCACCCCTCCACTTT.

About this clone itself: This sample includes further DNA sequences coding for the same CDR3. The genes are TRBV9 and TRBJ2-2, with D uncertain. This CDR3 is 14 amino acids long. Trimming removed 2 bases at V and 3 bases at J, with 8 bases between. Germline loops: CDR1 SGDLS, CDR2 YYNGEE. The chain's CDR3 is CASSVRTDTGELFF. CDR3 coding DNA: TGTGCCAGCAGCGTCCGGACCGACACCGGGGAGCTGTTTTTT.

This clone turned up a few times. V usage is TRBV5-6 and J usage is TRBJ2-3; D ambiguous. Germline V gene lookup returns CDR1 SGHDT and CDR2 YYEEEE. There are 15 residues in the CDR3. V was trimmed by 0 bases and J by 1 base, leaving 9 bases between them. CDR3 protein: CASSLEARGTDTQYF. The CDR3 nucleotides read TGTGCCAGCAGCTTGGAGGCGCGAGGCACAGATACGCAGTATTTT.

This clone was found a few times. V is TRBV30 and J is TRBJ2-7; 8 bases fit TRBD1. The V and J ends lost 8 bases and 4 bases, in that order; junction bases with no gene match: 4. Germline CDR1 and CDR2: GTSNPN and SVGIG (reference sequence). The CDR3 is made up of 11 amino acids. CDR3 loop: CAGTGVYEQYF. The CDR3 nucleotides read TGTGCCGGGACAGGAGTGTACGAGCAGTACTTC.

The chain couples TRBV4-2 to TRBJ2-3; 8 positions match TRBD1. V was pared by 3 bases and J by 3 bases, with 8 bases of the junction left unmatched. The germline CDR1 and CDR2 sequences are LGHNA and YNFKEQ. The length of the CDR3 is 16 residues. CDR3 region: CASSQVTGGRTDTQYF. CDR3 in DNA: TGTGCCAGCAGCCAGGTTACAGGGGGTCGGACAGATACGCAGTATTTT.

The chain's CDR3 is CAWSVRQGPNEKLFF. The CDR3 nucleotides read TGTGCCTGGAGTGTTCGGCAGGGCCCTAATGAAAAACTGTTTTTT. V and J are TRBV30 and TRBJ1-4; D is possibly TRBD1 (5 bases). The CDR3 totals 15 residues. The V and J ends lost 0 bases and 3 bases respectively, with 11 bases between them. Germline V gene lookup returns CDR1 GTSNPN and CDR2 SVGIG (reference sequence).

The chain has TRBV19 and TRBJ2-1, with 8 bases lining up with TRBD2. This CDR3 has 16 amino acids. After removal of 1 base from V and 2 bases from J, the junction contained 4 bases not matched to a gene. Germline CDR1 is LNHDA and CDR2 is SQIVND (reference sequence). The CDR3, as DNA: TGTGCCAGTAGTATAGTGGTACTAGCGGCCTACAATGAGCAGTTCTTC. The encoded protein is CASSIVVLAAYNEQFF.

The chain uses TRBV6-6 and TRBJ1-4; 7 nucleotides line up with TRBD1. CDR3 length: 13 residues. The J segment lost 3 bases and the V segment lost 11 bases, leaving 6 bases of the junction unmatched. In germline, CDR1 is MNHNY, CDR2 SVGAGI (reference sequence). CDR3: CACRQGPNEKLFF. The DNA for the CDR3 is TGTGCCTGTAGACAGGGACCTAATGAAAAACTGTTTTTT.

The table lists this clone with a few counts. J is TRBJ2-5 and V is TRBV7-2; D gene uncertain. From germline, CDR1 is SGHTA and CDR2 FQGNSA. Trimming stripped 1 base from V and 5 bases from J, with 5 bases between. This CDR3 is built from 12 residues. The CDR3 loop reads CASSLETETQYF. Written as DNA, the CDR3 is TGTGCCAGCAGCTTAGAGACGGAGACCCAGTACTTC. The whole variable domain, remainder taken from reference TRBV7-2 and TRBJ2-5, is GAGVSQSPSNKVTEKGKDVELRCDPISGHTALYWYRQSLGQGLEFLIYFQGNSAPDKSGLPSDRFSAERTGGSVSTLTIQRTQQEDSAVYLCASSLETETQYFGPGTRLLVL.

This clone was detected only a few times. This chain joins TRBV10-3 and TRBJ2-7; 9 bases agree with TRBD1. CDR1 and CDR2 (germline): ENHRY, SYGVKD. Trimming removed 2 bases from V and 6 bases from J; junction bases left unmatched: 5. The CDR3 extends over 14 amino acids. DNA of the CDR3: TGTGCCATCAGTGAGAGGACAGGGGAGAGCGAGCAGTACTTC. Amino acid sequence: CAISERTGESEQYF.

The chain combines TRBV4-1 with TRBJ2-7; 8 positions match TRBD1. Germline V CDR1 and CDR2: MGHRA, YSYEKL. With V trimmed by 1 base and J by 6 bases, 11 bases remained unmatched. The CDR3 runs 16 residues. Here the CDR3 reads CASSQGYGDRPSEQYF. In DNA form, the CDR3 reads TGCGCCAGCAGCCAAGGGTATGGGGACAGGCCGTCCGAGCAGTACTTC.

This clone has a handful of counts. J is TRBJ2-1 and V is TRBV2; D is possibly TRBD1 (6 bases). The V gene lost 0 bases and the J gene lost 6 bases, with 21 bases spanning the gap. There are 18 residues in the CDR3. CDR1 and CDR2 (germline): SNHLY, FYNNEI. CDR3 DNA sequence: TGTGCCAGCAGTGAAGCGCTTCAGGGGCGGTCTGCGGGCAATGAGCAGTTCTTC. Encoded protein: CASSEALQGRSAGNEQFF.

The rearrangement links TRBV7-6 to TRBJ2-1; TRBD2 matches at 11 bases. V gave up 4 bases and J gave up 5 bases; unmatched junction bases: 13. Germline lookup yields CDR1 SGHVS and CDR2 FNYEAQ. The CDR3 length is 18 residues. CDR3 DNA: TGTGCCAGCAGCTCGGGACTAGCGGCTGCGAAGGGGAACAATGAGCAGTTCTTC. It yields the protein CASSSGLAAAKGNNEQFF.